This entry is about one T cell receptor (beta chain). The specificity of this receptor is unknown. No per-base quality is available; no much larger clone lies one base away. The time point label on this specimen signifies: baseline before first vaccination. Samples from vaccinated people were obtained from the UK trials COV001 and COV002, which included a single-blind randomized controlled phase 2/3 trial of AZD1222 (ChAdOx1 nCoV-19) in healthy adults. Trial participant PBMC samples were collected at day 0 and day 28 after the second dose for TCRbeta chain sequencing. The CDR3 regions of human TCRbeta chains were subjected to immunosequencing. As for the authors' bioinformatics: TCRs in the repertoires were compared against a reference library of SARS-CoV-2-specific TCRs that had been generated with the MIRA antigen-specificity platform. Breadth was defined as the fraction of unique TCRs that were SARS-CoV-2-associated. Depth was defined as the fraction of total T cells that were SARS-CoV-2-associated. Using the MIRA data, each spike-specific TCR was mapped to the spike region that the TCR reacts to and placed in a CD4 or CD8 class. Log10-transformed breadth and depth values were compared by one-way ANOVA with Sidak's multiple comparisons tests. In its TCRdb copy, this immuneACCESS table keeps in-frame sequences only and misses some clones. Where compared with another copy, unresolved V genes explain less than half of these, and the others have no known cause. That table gives V, J and clone size, and the DNA gave D and trimming. In all, the sample holds 120,000 or so clones, and about 89% of those were seen once. The ten most abundant clones make up 8% to 13% of the sample.

This sample was included in a study of T cell responses to AZD1222 COVID-19 vaccine (dated by TCRdb to about 2021). Study-wide context: AZD1222 recipients whose second dose came at about 4 weeks and those whose second dose came at about 12 weeks were combined into one group, since spike-specific TCR depth and breadth did not differ between the two schedules. TCR sequencing covered over 230 trial participants: 200 to 210 given two doses of AZD1222 and around 26 given two doses of MenACWY control vaccine. Trial participants were enrolled by age into subgroups of 18-55, 56-69 and 70-plus years, and 148, 28 and 57 TCR-sequenced participants, respectively, were included in these subgroups.

Paper-wide results and their limitations: Reportedly, almost half of the unique spike-specific TCRs recognized epitopes lying outside the regions that are mutated in the B.1.351 and B.1.1.7 variants. Conclusions about previously exposed vaccinees are limited, since just five or six AZD1222 recipients were seropositive for SARS-CoV-2 at baseline. Participants were mostly white British and included more females than males, and it was suggested by the authors that clonal diversity may have been underestimated. Spike-specific TCR breadth and depth rose significantly after two AZD1222 doses compared with day 0 and with MenACWY recipients. No day 14 peak-response samples were available, so repertoires were characterized only after the peak T cell response. The whole spike protein was spanned by vaccine-associated CD4 TCRs, and dominant responses were seen in regions 160-218 and 743-854. In the small 56-69-year group, the increase in depth fell short of significance, most likely because of low power.

CDR1 and CDR2, per the germline V gene (reference sequence), are LNHDA and SQIVND. The germline V end is reduced by 5 bases and the J end by 5 bases; junction bases left unmatched: 9. The CDR3 goes from the cysteine to the phenylalanine over 15 residues. The sequence is cut down to CDR3 DNA, 45 bases in frame from base 1. The sequencing here drew on peripheral blood, taken on day 0 of AZD1222 vaccination. Rearrangement joined TRBV19 to TRBJ2-5; the junction holds 9 bases that match TRBD2. The TCR comes from an adult in good health. In nucleotides, the sequence is TGTGCCAGTAGTTCTGTAGCGGGAGAAAGGGAGACCCAGTACTTC. This gives the protein CASSSVAGERETQYF. Supplemented by the reference TRBV19 and TRBJ2-5 proteins around the CDR3, the complete variable domain is DGGITQSPKYLFRKEGQNVTLSCEQNLNHDAMYWYRQDPGQGLRLIYYSQIVNDFQKGDIAEGYSVSREKKESFPLTVTSAQKNPTAFYLCASSSVAGERETQYFGPGTRLLVL.